The TCR beta chain described here comes from a study of CD8+ T cells in alopecia areata. The study team obtained lesional scalp punch biopsies and peripheral blood from alopecia areata patients. Reverse transcribed after extraction, RNA yielded cDNA as the sequencing template. Some clones are missing from TCRdb's copy, which holds only in-frame ones; the method was immunoSEQ multiplex PCR. Of some 7,000 clones detected, about 66% appear once; the ten largest clones hold around a fifth. This clone came up a few times. Trimming took off 2 bases at V and 6 bases at J, with 11 bases between the two ends. CDR1 and CDR2 (germline): MNHEY, SVGAGI. The length of the CDR3 is 14 residues.

The sequence derives from a human donor with alopecia areata. This sample comprised skin, obtained at week 0. J is TRBJ1-5 and V is TRBV6-5; tentative D call: TRBD1 (6 bases). The CDR3 is CASSYMRGGQPQHF. CDR3 DNA: TGTGCCAGCAGTTACATGAGGGGGGGTCAGCCCCAGCATTTT.